This TCR beta chain was sequenced during a study of spatial heterogeneity in lung cancer. Between the trimmed V and J ends, which lost 1 base and 8 bases, there was a span of 12 bases. The CDR3 sequence is 14 residues long. Germline CDR1 SEHNR, CDR2 FQNEAQ (reference sequence). The time point denotes: sample taken at primary tumor resection. Every cDNA TCR molecule received its own unique molecular identifier. TCRdb fed the 5' RACE reads into MiXCR, producing one record per CDR3 protein. The sample contains some 20,000 distinct CDR3 sequences, less than 3.5% of which appear only once. This clonotype appeared a few times.

The TCR sequence derives from a female donor with early-stage non-small cell lung cancer. The chain links TRBV7-9 to TRBJ2-1; D is uncertain. Sequenced material: PBMCs, taken at surgery. The CDR3 sequence is CASSLDLALDEQFF. The DNA of the CDR3 is TGTGCCAGCAGCTTAGACTTGGCGTTGGATGAGCAGTTCTTC.